Listed below are T cell receptor beta chains from one sample, sequenced in a study of blood T cell repertoires in COVID-19. Here immunoSEQ multiplex PCR was the method, and the copy in TCRdb shows in-frame clones only, minus some. This table holds more than 250,000 clones, over 75% found once. What was sequenced was peripheral blood. These TCRs come from a human donor in a cohort sampled during active COVID-19. Both conserved end residues are part of each CDR3. The order of the fields is CDR3 DNA, CDR3 protein, clone size, D gene, V gene, J gene. D genes are given only for firm matches. Rows may omit the clone size; those that give it use once, few, many or a size class.

cdr3_nt: TGTGCCAGCAGGGGACAGTCCCTGGGCTACACCTTC
cdr3_aa: CASRGQSLGYTF
clone_size: few
d_call: TRBD1
v_call: TRBV12-3/TRBV12-4
j_call: TRBJ1-2

cdr3_nt: TGTGCCAGCAGCTTAGGCCGTAGCAACACAGGGCGCAATGAGCAGTTCTTC
cdr3_aa: CASSLGRSNTGRNEQFF
clone_size: NA
d_call: NA
v_call: TRBV7-9
j_call: TRBJ2-1

cdr3_nt: TGTGCCAGCAGCCAGGGATCCAAAAACATTCAGTACTTC
cdr3_aa: CASSQGSKNIQYF
clone_size: NA
d_call: NA
v_call: TRBV28
j_call: TRBJ2-4

cdr3_nt: TGTGCCATCAGGACAGTTGGGACTGAAGCTTTCTTT
cdr3_aa: CAIRTVGTEAFF
clone_size: NA
d_call: NA
v_call: TRBV10-3
j_call: TRBJ1-1

cdr3_nt: TGTGCCAGTACCCGACAGGGGGGACTGATCTATGGCTACACCTTC
cdr3_aa: CASTRQGGLIYGYTF
clone_size: few
d_call: TRBD1
v_call: TRBV19
j_call: TRBJ1-2

cdr3_nt: TGTGCCAGCAGCCAAGATTTTAACCGGGCCAGGGTAATGAGTTTGGACACTGAAGCTTTCTTT
cdr3_aa: CASSQDFNRARVMSLDTEAFF
clone_size: NA
d_call: NA
v_call: TRBV14
j_call: TRBJ1-1

cdr3_nt: TGTGCCACCAGCAGAGGCGGGGGCCGCTCCTACGAGCAGTACTTC
cdr3_aa: CATSRGGGRSYEQYF
clone_size: NA
d_call: NA
v_call: TRBV15
j_call: TRBJ2-7

cdr3_nt: TGTGCCAGCAGCTTCGGGGAGAAAGGCGAGCAGTACTTC
cdr3_aa: CASSFGEKGEQYF
clone_size: NA
d_call: NA
v_call: TRBV7-7
j_call: TRBJ2-7

cdr3_nt: TGTGCCAGCAGCTTAGAGGGGCAGATATTCAATCAGCCCCAGCATTTT
cdr3_aa: CASSLEGQIFNQPQHF
clone_size: NA
d_call: NA
v_call: TRBV7-2
j_call: TRBJ1-5

cdr3_nt: TGCGCCAGCAGCCGGACTCCGGGACTGTACACAGATACGCAGTATTTT
cdr3_aa: CASSRTPGLYTDTQYF
clone_size: NA
d_call: NA
v_call: TRBV4-3
j_call: TRBJ2-3

cdr3_nt: TGTGCCAGCAGTCCGCTAGCGGTTCCTAGCACAGATACGCAGTATTTT
cdr3_aa: CASSPLAVPSTDTQYF
clone_size: NA
d_call: TRBD2
v_call: TRBV27
j_call: TRBJ2-3

cdr3_nt: TGTGCCAGCAGCGCGGACCCAGACAGGGGAGCTTTCTTT
cdr3_aa: CASSADPDRGAFF
clone_size: NA
d_call: TRBD1
v_call: TRBV9
j_call: TRBJ1-1

cdr3_nt: TGTGCCAGCAGTCGCCGGACAGGGCCAATTCACTATGGCTACACCTTC
cdr3_aa: CASSRRTGPIHYGYTF
clone_size: NA
d_call: TRBD1
v_call: TRBV27
j_call: TRBJ1-2

cdr3_nt: TGTGCCAGCAGTTTCGCAGAACCAAACACTGAAGCTTTCTTT
cdr3_aa: CASSFAEPNTEAFF
clone_size: NA
d_call: NA
v_call: TRBV6-6
j_call: TRBJ1-1

cdr3_nt: TGTGCCAGCAGCCCTCCTTACAGGATTTCGATCACTGAAGCTTTCTTT
cdr3_aa: CASSPPYRISITEAFF
clone_size: NA
d_call: NA
v_call: TRBV5-4
j_call: TRBJ1-1

cdr3_nt: TGTGCCAGCACCGAAATGAGACAGGGAAAAAATACGCAGTATTTT
cdr3_aa: CASTEMRQGKNTQYF
clone_size: NA
d_call: TRBD1
v_call: TRBV28
j_call: TRBJ2-3

cdr3_nt: TGTGCCAGCAGCGAACTACCCAACACCGGGGAGCTGTTTTTT
cdr3_aa: CASSELPNTGELFF
clone_size: NA
d_call: NA
v_call: TRBV11-3
j_call: TRBJ2-2

cdr3_nt: TGTGCCACCAGTGATTTTGCTTCGAGAGGGGGCTACAATGAGCAGTTCTTC
cdr3_aa: CATSDFASRGGYNEQFF
clone_size: NA
d_call: NA
v_call: TRBV24-1
j_call: TRBJ2-1

cdr3_nt: TGTGCCAGCAGGTCGTACCAAGAGACCCAGTACTTC
cdr3_aa: CASRSYQETQYF
clone_size: NA
d_call: NA
v_call: TRBV12-3/TRBV12-4
j_call: TRBJ2-5

cdr3_nt: TGTGCCACCAAGGAAGGGGGCGATGGTCAGCCCCAGCATTTT
cdr3_aa: CATKEGGDGQPQHF
clone_size: NA
d_call: TRBD1
v_call: TRBV24-1
j_call: TRBJ1-5